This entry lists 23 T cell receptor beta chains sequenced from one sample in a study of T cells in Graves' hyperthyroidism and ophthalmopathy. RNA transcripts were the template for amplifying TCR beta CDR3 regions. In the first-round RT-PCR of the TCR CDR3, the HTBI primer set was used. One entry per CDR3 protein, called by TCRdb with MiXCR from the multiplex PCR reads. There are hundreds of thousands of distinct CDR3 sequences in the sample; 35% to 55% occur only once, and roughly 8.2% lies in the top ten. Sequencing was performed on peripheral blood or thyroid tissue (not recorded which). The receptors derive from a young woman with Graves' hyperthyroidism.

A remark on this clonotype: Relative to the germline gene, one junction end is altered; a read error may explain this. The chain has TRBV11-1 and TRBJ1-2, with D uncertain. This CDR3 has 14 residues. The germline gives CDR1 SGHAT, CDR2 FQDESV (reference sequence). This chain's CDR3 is CASSYARTNYGYTF. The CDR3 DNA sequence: TGTGCCAGCAGCTATGCACGGACTAACTATGGCTATACCTTC.

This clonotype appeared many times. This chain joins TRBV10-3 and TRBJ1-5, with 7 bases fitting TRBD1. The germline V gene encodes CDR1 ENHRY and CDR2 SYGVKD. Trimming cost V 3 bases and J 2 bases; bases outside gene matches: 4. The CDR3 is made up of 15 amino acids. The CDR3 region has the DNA TGTGCCATCAGTGAAGGCGGACAGGGCAATCAGCCCCAGCATTTT. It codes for CAISEGGQGNQPQHF.

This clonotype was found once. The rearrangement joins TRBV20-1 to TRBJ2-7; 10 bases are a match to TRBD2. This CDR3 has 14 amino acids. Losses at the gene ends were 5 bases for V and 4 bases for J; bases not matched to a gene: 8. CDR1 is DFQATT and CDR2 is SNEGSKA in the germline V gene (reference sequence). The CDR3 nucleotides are TGCAGTGCTCCGACCGGGACTAGCGATTACGAGCAGTACTTC. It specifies CSAPTGTSDYEQYF.

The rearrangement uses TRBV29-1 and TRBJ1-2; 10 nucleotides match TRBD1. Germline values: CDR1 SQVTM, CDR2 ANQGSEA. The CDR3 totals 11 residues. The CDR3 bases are TGCATCGGGACAGGGGACTATGGCTACACCTTC. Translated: CIGTGDYGYTF.

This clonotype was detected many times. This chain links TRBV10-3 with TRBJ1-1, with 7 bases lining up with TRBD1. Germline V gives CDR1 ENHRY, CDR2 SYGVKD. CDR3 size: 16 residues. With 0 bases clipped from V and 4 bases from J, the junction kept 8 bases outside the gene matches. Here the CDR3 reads CAISESRQGPRTEAFF. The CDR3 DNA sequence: TGTGCCATCAGTGAGTCAAGACAGGGCCCACGCACTGAAGCTTTCTTT.

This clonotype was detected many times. CDR3 DNA: TGTGCCACCAGCAGACCTAAACAGGGGGGAGGCTATGGCTACACCTTC. Translation: CATSRPKQGGGYGYTF. V gene TRBV15 combines with J gene TRBJ1-2; 8 bases fit TRBD1. From germline, CDR1 is LNHNV and CDR2 YYDKDF (reference sequence). CDR3 length: 16 residues. V trimming: 2 bases; J trimming: 4 bases; junction bases outside the gene matches: 9.

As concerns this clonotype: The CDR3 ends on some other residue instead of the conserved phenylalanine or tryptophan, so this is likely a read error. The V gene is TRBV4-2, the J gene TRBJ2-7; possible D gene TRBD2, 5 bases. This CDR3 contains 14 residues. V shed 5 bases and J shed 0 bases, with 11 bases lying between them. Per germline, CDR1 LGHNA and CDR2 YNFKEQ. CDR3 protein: CASSRGLYSYEQYL. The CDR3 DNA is TGTGCCAGCAGCAGAGGACTGTACTCCTACGAGCAGTACCTC.

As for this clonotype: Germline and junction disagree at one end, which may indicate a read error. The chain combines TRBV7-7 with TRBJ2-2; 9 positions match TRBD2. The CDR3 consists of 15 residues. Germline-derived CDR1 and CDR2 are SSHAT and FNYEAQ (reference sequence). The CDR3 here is CTSSVLAGDTGELFF. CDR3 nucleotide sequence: TGTACCAGCAGCGTGTTAGCGGGAGACACCGGGGAGCTGTTTTTT. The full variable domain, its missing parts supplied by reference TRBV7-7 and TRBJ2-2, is GAGVSQSPRYKVTKRGQDVTLRCDPISSHATLYWYQQALGQGPEFLTYFNYEAQPDKSGLPSDRFSAERPEGSISTLTIQRTEQRDSAMYRCTSSVLAGDTGELFFGEGSRLTVL.

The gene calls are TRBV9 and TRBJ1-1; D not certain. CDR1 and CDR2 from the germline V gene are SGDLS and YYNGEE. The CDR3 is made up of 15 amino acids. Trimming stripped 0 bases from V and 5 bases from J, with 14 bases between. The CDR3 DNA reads TGTGCCAGCAGCGTAGCTATGACCCCGCGGACTGAAGCTTTCTTT. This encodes CASSVAMTPRTEAFF. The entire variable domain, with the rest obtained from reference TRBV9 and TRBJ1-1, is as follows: DSGVTQTPKHLITATGQRVTLRCSPRSGDLSVYWYQQSLDQGLQFLIQYYNGEERAKGNILERFSAQQFPDLHSELNLSSLELGDSALYFCASSVAMTPRTEAFFGQGTRLTVV.

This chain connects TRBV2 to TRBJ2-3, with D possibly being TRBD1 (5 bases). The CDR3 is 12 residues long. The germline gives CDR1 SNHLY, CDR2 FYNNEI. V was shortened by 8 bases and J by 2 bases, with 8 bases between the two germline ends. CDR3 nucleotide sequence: TGTGCCAGCGGTGGACACACAGATACGCAGTATTTT. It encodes CASGGHTDTQYF.

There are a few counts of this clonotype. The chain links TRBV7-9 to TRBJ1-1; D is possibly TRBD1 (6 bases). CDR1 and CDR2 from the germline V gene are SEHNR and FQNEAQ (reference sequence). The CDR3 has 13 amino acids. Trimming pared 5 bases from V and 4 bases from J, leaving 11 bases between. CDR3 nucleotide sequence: TGTGCCAGCAGCCTGGGGGGGCTCACTGAAGCTTTCTTT. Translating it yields CASSLGGLTEAFF. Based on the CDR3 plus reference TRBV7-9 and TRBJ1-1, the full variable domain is DTGVSQNPRHKITKRGQNVTFRCDPISEHNRLYWYRQTLGQGPEFLTYFQNEAQLEKSRLLSDRFSAERPKGSFSTLEIQRTEQGDSAMYLCASSLGGLTEAFFGQGTRLTVV.

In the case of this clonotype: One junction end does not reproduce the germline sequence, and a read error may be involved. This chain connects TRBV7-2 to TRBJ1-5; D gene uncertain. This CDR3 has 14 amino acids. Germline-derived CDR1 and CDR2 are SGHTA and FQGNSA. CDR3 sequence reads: CAGSLPGPGEAQHF. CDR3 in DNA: TGTGCCGGCAGCTTACCAGGCCCTGGGGAGGCCCAGCATTTT.

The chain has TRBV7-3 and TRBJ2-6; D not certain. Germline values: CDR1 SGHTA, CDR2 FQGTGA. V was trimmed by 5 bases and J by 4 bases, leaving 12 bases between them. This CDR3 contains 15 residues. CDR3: CASSQRVPGANVLTF. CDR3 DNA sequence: TGTGCCAGCAGCCAAAGGGTACCCGGGGCCAACGTCCTGACTTTC.

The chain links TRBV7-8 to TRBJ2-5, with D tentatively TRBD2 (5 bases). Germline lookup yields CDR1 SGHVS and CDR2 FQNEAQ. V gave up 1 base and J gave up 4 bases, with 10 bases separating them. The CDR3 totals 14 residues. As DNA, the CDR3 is TGTGCCAGCAGCTTAGTCGCTAGCCGAGAGACCCAGTACTTC. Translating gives CASSLVASRETQYF.

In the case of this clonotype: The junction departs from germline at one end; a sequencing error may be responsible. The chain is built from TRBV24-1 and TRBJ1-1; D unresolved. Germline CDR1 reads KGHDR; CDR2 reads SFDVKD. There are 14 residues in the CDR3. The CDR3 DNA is TGTGCCAGCAGTAAAGCGTATAAATATACTGAAGCTTTCTTT. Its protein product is CASSKAYKYTEAFF.

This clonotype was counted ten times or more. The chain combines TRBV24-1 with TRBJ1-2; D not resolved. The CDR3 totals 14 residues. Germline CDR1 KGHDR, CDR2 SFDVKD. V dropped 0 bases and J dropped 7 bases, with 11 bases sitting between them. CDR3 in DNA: TGTGCCACCAGTGATTTGTGGACTAACGGTGGCTACACCTTC. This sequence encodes CATSDLWTNGGYTF.

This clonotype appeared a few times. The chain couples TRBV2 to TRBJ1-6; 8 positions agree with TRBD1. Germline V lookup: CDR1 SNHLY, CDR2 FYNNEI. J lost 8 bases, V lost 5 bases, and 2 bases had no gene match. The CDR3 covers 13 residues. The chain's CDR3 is CASSWDRHSPLHF. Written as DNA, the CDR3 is TGTGCCAGCAGTTGGGACAGGCATTCACCCCTCCACTTT.

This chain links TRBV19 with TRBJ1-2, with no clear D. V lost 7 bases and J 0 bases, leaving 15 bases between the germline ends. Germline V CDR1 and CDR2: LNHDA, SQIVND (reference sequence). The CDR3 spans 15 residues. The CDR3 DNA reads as TGTGCCAGTACCGGCCGACAAAGTACTAACTATGGCTACACCTTC. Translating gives CASTGRQSTNYGYTF.

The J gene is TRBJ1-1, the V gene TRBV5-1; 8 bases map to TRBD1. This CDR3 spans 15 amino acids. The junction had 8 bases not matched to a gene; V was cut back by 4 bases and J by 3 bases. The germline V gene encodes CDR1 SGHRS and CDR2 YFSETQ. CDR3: CASSRWGQADTEAFF. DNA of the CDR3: TGCGCCAGCAGCCGATGGGGACAGGCGGACACTGAAGCTTTCTTT.

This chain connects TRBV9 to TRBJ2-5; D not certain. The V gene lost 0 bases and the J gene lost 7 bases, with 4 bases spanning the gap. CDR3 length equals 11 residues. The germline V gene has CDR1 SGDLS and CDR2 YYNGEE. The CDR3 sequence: CASSVEGTQYF. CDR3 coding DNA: TGTGCCAGCAGCGTAGAAGGGACCCAGTACTTC.

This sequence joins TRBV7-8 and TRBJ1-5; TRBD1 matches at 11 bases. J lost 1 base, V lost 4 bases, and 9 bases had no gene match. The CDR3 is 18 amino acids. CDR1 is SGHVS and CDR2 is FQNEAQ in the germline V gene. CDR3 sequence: CASSSDRGRVLSNQPQHF. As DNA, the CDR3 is TGTGCCAGCAGCTCGGACAGGGGGCGCGTTCTCAGCAATCAGCCCCAGCATTTT.

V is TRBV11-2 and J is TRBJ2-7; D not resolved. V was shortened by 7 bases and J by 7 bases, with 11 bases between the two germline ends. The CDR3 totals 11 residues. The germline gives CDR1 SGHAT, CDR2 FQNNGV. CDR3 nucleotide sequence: TGTGCCAGCAAATCCTTCCTGGAGCAGTACTTC. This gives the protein CASKSFLEQYF.

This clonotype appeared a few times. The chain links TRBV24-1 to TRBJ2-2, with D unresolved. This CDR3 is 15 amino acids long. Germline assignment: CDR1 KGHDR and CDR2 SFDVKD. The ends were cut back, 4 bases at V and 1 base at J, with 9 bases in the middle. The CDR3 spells CATSDPTLNTGELFF. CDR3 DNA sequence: TGTGCCACCAGTGACCCCACACTGAACACCGGGGAGCTGTTTTTT.